This TCR beta chain is drawn from a study of beta chain features in type 1 diabetes. Since all of the isolated RNA was reverse transcribed, expressed TCRB transcripts were what got sequenced. Some clones are missing from TCRdb's copy, which holds only in-frame ones; the method was immunoSEQ multiplex PCR. Here the sample spans 300,000 to 350,000 clones, roughly 8% being singletons. General study findings and limits: Type 1 diabetes patients had moderately but significantly shorter TCRB CDR3s in all four CD4+ subsets.

CDR3 length: 13 amino acids. The V gene's germline CDR1 is MDHEN and CDR2 SYDVKM. Trimming removed 8 bases at V and 5 bases at J, with 13 bases between. This clone was seen a few times. The antigen is undetermined. The J gene is TRBJ2-1, the V gene TRBV28, with D unclear. The source of this sequence is a woman under 30 in good health. The material sequenced was central memory CD4+ T cells from blood. The CDR3, as DNA: TGTGCCAGCGCGGCTAACCTCCACAATGAGCAGTTCTTC. It is translated as CASAANLHNEQFF.